The rows below give T cell receptor beta chains drawn from one sample of a study of CD8 T cells in ankylosing spondylitis. One entry per CDR3 protein results from TCRdb running MiXCR on the 5' RACE reads. The table lists 700,000 to 1,000,000 distinct CDR3 sequences, over 9.5% of them singletons. The sample was blood, either unsorted or a sorted T cell fraction (not recorded which). These receptor sequences come from a male donor with ankylosing spondylitis. Both conserved end residues are part of each CDR3. Fields, in order: J gene, D gene, clone size, V gene, CDR3 DNA, CDR3 protein. The D gene is left open where the match is weak. Some rows mark clone size as missing; the rest say once, few, many or name a class of expanded clone.

j_call: TRBJ2-2; d_call: .; clone_size: .; v_call: TRBV4-2; cdr3_nt: TGTGCCAGCAGTCCCCCGGGCGCGAACACCGGGGAGCTGTTTTTT; cdr3_aa: CASSPPGANTGELFF
j_call: TRBJ2-7; d_call: TRBD1; clone_size: .; v_call: TRBV20-1; cdr3_nt: TGCAGTGCTACAGGACAGGGGTGGTACGAGCAGTACTTC; cdr3_aa: CSATGQGWYEQYF
j_call: TRBJ1-2; d_call: .; clone_size: few; v_call: TRBV7-2; cdr3_nt: TGTGCCAGCAGCTTGACCTCCCCCTGGTATGGCTACACCTTC; cdr3_aa: CASSLTSPWYGYTF
j_call: TRBJ1-4; d_call: .; clone_size: .; v_call: TRBV20-1; cdr3_nt: TGCAGTGTTAGAGGGGGAGACAGTAATGAAAAACTGTTTTTT; cdr3_aa: CSVRGGDSNEKLFF
j_call: TRBJ1-1; d_call: .; clone_size: .; v_call: TRBV15; cdr3_nt: TGTGCCACCAGCAGAGCCTGGGGGACTGAAGCTTTCTTT; cdr3_aa: CATSRAWGTEAFF
j_call: TRBJ1-5; d_call: .; clone_size: many; v_call: TRBV4-2; cdr3_nt: TGTGCCAGCAGCCAAGATCTCCAGGTCCTGGGTCAGCCCCAGCATTTT; cdr3_aa: CASSQDLQVLGQPQHF
j_call: TRBJ2-3; d_call: TRBD2; clone_size: .; v_call: TRBV5-4; cdr3_nt: TGTGCCAGCAGCTCGACTAGCGGGGGACATACGCAGTATTTT; cdr3_aa: CASSSTSGGHTQYF
j_call: TRBJ2-7; d_call: TRBD1; clone_size: .; v_call: TRBV2; cdr3_nt: TGTGCCAGCGGCATGAGGGGACAGGGGGCCTACGAGCAGTACTTC; cdr3_aa: CASGMRGQGAYEQYF
j_call: TRBJ1-5; d_call: .; clone_size: few; v_call: TRBV29-1; cdr3_nt: TGCAGCTACAACCTGGGGGCTGGGCCCCAGCATTTT; cdr3_aa: CSYNLGAGPQHF
j_call: TRBJ2-2; d_call: .; clone_size: few; v_call: TRBV25-1; cdr3_nt: TGTGCCAGCAGTCCTCTCACGGTGGTTAAGAACACCGGGGAGCTGTTTTTT; cdr3_aa: CASSPLTVVKNTGELFF
j_call: TRBJ2-7; d_call: .; clone_size: .; v_call: TRBV5-1; cdr3_nt: TGCGCCAGCAGCTTGGCGACCATCCCTTCCTACGAGCAGTACTTC; cdr3_aa: CASSLATIPSYEQYF
j_call: TRBJ2-1; d_call: .; clone_size: few; v_call: TRBV15; cdr3_nt: TGTGCCACCAGCAGAGATCATCGACACAATGAGCAGTTCTTC; cdr3_aa: CATSRDHRHNEQFF
j_call: TRBJ2-2; d_call: .; clone_size: many; v_call: TRBV20-1; cdr3_nt: TGCAGTGCCGGGTACCAGCTCGGGGGGGAGCTGTTTTTT; cdr3_aa: CSAGYQLGGELFF
j_call: TRBJ2-1; d_call: .; clone_size: few; v_call: TRBV4-3; cdr3_nt: TGCGCCAGCAGCCAAGAATTCGGGGGACAGTTCTTC; cdr3_aa: CASSQEFGGQFF
j_call: TRBJ2-3; d_call: TRBD2; clone_size: .; v_call: TRBV7-9; cdr3_nt: TGTGCCAGCACTTACTGGACTAGCGGCACAGATACGCAGTATTTT; cdr3_aa: CASTYWTSGTDTQYF
j_call: TRBJ2-1; d_call: TRBD1; clone_size: .; v_call: TRBV29-1; cdr3_nt: TGCAGCGTCCCCGGGACAGGGCCCTCGGGGGAGCAGTTCTTC; cdr3_aa: CSVPGTGPSGEQFF
j_call: TRBJ1-2; d_call: .; clone_size: few; v_call: TRBV4-3; cdr3_nt: TGCGCCAGCAGCCTGGGGAGGGCTTATGGCTACACCTTC; cdr3_aa: CASSLGRAYGYTF
j_call: TRBJ2-1; d_call: .; clone_size: few; v_call: TRBV29-1; cdr3_nt: TGCAGCGCCGGGGACGGTTACAATGAGCAGTTCTTC; cdr3_aa: CSAGDGYNEQFF
j_call: TRBJ2-1; d_call: .; clone_size: few; v_call: TRBV24-1; cdr3_nt: TGTGCCACCAGTGATTTGAATAGCGCATACAATGAGCAGTTCTTC; cdr3_aa: CATSDLNSAYNEQFF
j_call: TRBJ2-3; d_call: .; clone_size: few; v_call: TRBV4-3; cdr3_nt: TGCGCCAGCAGCCAATGGGGGCAGGGCACAGATACGCAGTATTTT; cdr3_aa: CASSQWGQGTDTQYF
j_call: TRBJ1-6; d_call: .; clone_size: .; v_call: TRBV9; cdr3_nt: TGTGCCAGCAGCGTAGGGGGGAATTATAATTCACCCCTCCACTTT; cdr3_aa: CASSVGGNYNSPLHF
j_call: TRBJ1-4; d_call: TRBD1; clone_size: many; v_call: TRBV6-1; cdr3_nt: TGTGCCAGCAGTACCAGGGGGGTGGTTGAAAAACTGTTTTTT; cdr3_aa: CASSTRGVVEKLFF
j_call: TRBJ1-2; d_call: .; clone_size: .; v_call: TRBV6-1; cdr3_nt: TGTGCCAGCAGTCCCCGAGCGGGGGTTGGCTACACCTTC; cdr3_aa: CASSPRAGVGYTF
j_call: TRBJ2-3; d_call: TRBD2; clone_size: many; v_call: TRBV15; cdr3_nt: TGTGCCACCAGCAGAGATTCAGCGGGAAGCGTAGATACGCAGTATTTT; cdr3_aa: CATSRDSAGSVDTQYF
j_call: TRBJ1-2; d_call: TRBD1; clone_size: few; v_call: TRBV6-5; cdr3_nt: TGTGCCAGCAGTTCGGGACAGGGAGGACCCTATGGCTACACCTTC; cdr3_aa: CASSSGQGGPYGYTF
j_call: TRBJ1-1; d_call: TRBD1; clone_size: few; v_call: TRBV5-1; cdr3_nt: TGCGCCAGCAGGCCAGGCCCCCCGGGACAGGCTGAAGCTTTCTTT; cdr3_aa: CASRPGPPGQAEAFF
j_call: TRBJ2-3; d_call: .; clone_size: once; v_call: TRBV24-1; cdr3_nt: TGTGCCACCAGTGCGAGGGGGACTAGCACAGATACGCAGTATTTT; cdr3_aa: CATSARGTSTDTQYF
j_call: TRBJ2-1; d_call: TRBD1; clone_size: few; v_call: TRBV28; cdr3_nt: TGTGCCAGCAGTAACAGGGGTGTCCCCTCCTACAATGAGCAGTTCTTC; cdr3_aa: CASSNRGVPSYNEQFF
j_call: TRBJ1-2; d_call: TRBD1; clone_size: few; v_call: TRBV28; cdr3_nt: TGTGCCAGCAGTTCGACAGGGTCTGAGAATGGCTACACCTTC; cdr3_aa: CASSSTGSENGYTF
j_call: TRBJ2-3; d_call: .; clone_size: many; v_call: TRBV20-1; cdr3_nt: TGCAGTGCTAGAGTTAGCACAGATACGCAGTATTTT; cdr3_aa: CSARVSTDTQYF
j_call: TRBJ1-2; d_call: .; clone_size: .; v_call: TRBV27; cdr3_nt: TGTGCCAGCCGTGGACAGACCATCTATGGCTACACCTTC; cdr3_aa: CASRGQTIYGYTF
j_call: TRBJ2-5; d_call: .; clone_size: few; v_call: TRBV20-1; cdr3_nt: TGCAGTGCTGAGGAGAGGGGCCAAGAGACCCAGTACTTC; cdr3_aa: CSAEERGQETQYF
j_call: TRBJ1-1; d_call: .; clone_size: few; v_call: TRBV19; cdr3_nt: TGTGCCAGTAGTAAGGTCGGGACCCATCGGGCTTTCTTT; cdr3_aa: CASSKVGTHRAFF
j_call: TRBJ1-2; d_call: .; clone_size: few; v_call: TRBV6-1; cdr3_nt: TGTGCCGGGACACTGGGAGGGGTCTATGGCTACACCTTC; cdr3_aa: CAGTLGGVYGYTF
j_call: TRBJ2-7; d_call: TRBD2; clone_size: few; v_call: TRBV11-2; cdr3_nt: TGTGCCAGCAGCTCCCTCATAGGCCAGCGGGGGCCACCACACGAGCAGTACTTC; cdr3_aa: CASSSLIGQRGPPHEQYF
j_call: TRBJ2-3; d_call: .; clone_size: .; v_call: TRBV6-5; cdr3_nt: TGTGCCAGCAGTTACTCGGCAGGAGCAGATACGCAGTATTTT; cdr3_aa: CASSYSAGADTQYF
j_call: TRBJ2-1; d_call: .; clone_size: few; v_call: TRBV4-3; cdr3_nt: TGCGCCAGCAGCCATCTAGGAGATGAGCAGTTCTTC; cdr3_aa: CASSHLGDEQFF
j_call: TRBJ1-5; d_call: .; clone_size: many; v_call: TRBV4-3; cdr3_nt: TGCGCCAGCAGCCAAGATAGGATCAATCAGCCCCAGCATTTT; cdr3_aa: CASSQDRINQPQHF
j_call: TRBJ2-5; d_call: TRBD2; clone_size: many; v_call: TRBV7-2; cdr3_nt: TGTGCCAGCAGCAAAGCGGGACTCCAAGAGACCCAGTACTTC; cdr3_aa: CASSKAGLQETQYF
j_call: TRBJ2-1; d_call: .; clone_size: .; v_call: TRBV5-1; cdr3_nt: TGCGCCAGCAGCTTGGCGGGAACGGGTACTGAGCAGTTCTTC; cdr3_aa: CASSLAGTGTEQFF
j_call: TRBJ1-3; d_call: .; clone_size: many; v_call: TRBV7-9; cdr3_nt: TGTGCCAGCAGCGAGTGGGGAACTGGAAACACCATATATTTT; cdr3_aa: CASSEWGTGNTIYF
j_call: TRBJ2-7; d_call: TRBD1; clone_size: few; v_call: TRBV29-1; cdr3_nt: TGCAGCGCCCGAGACAGGGTCGACTACGAGCAGTACTTC; cdr3_aa: CSARDRVDYEQYF
j_call: TRBJ2-3; d_call: TRBD2; clone_size: few; v_call: TRBV29-1; cdr3_nt: TGCAGCGTCCCGAAGCGGGGGGGCTATGGCACAGATACGCAGTATTTT; cdr3_aa: CSVPKRGGYGTDTQYF
j_call: TRBJ1-5; d_call: .; clone_size: .; v_call: TRBV15; cdr3_nt: TGTGCCACCAGCAGAGATCGCGCTCAGCCCCAGCATTTT; cdr3_aa: CATSRDRAQPQHF
j_call: TRBJ2-5; d_call: .; clone_size: many; v_call: TRBV12-3/TRBV12-4; cdr3_nt: TGTGCCAGCTCCCCTCTAGGAGATACGGACGAGACCCAGTACTTC; cdr3_aa: CASSPLGDTDETQYF
j_call: TRBJ2-2; d_call: TRBD1; clone_size: .; v_call: TRBV5-1; cdr3_nt: TGCGCCAGCAGCTGGCTGACAGGGGAGGACGCCGGGGAGCTGTTTTTT; cdr3_aa: CASSWLTGEDAGELFF
j_call: TRBJ1-1; d_call: TRBD1; clone_size: few; v_call: TRBV9; cdr3_nt: TGTGCCAGCAGCGTGGGACAGTTCAACACTGAAGCTTTCTTT; cdr3_aa: CASSVGQFNTEAFF
j_call: TRBJ2-5; d_call: TRBD2; clone_size: many; v_call: TRBV20-1; cdr3_nt: TGCAGTGCCCCACTTGGAGCGGGGCAAGAGACCCAGTACTTC; cdr3_aa: CSAPLGAGQETQYF
j_call: TRBJ2-3; d_call: .; clone_size: many; v_call: TRBV6-5; cdr3_nt: TGTGCCAGCAGTTCCGCGTTTAGCACAGATACGCAGTATTTT; cdr3_aa: CASSSAFSTDTQYF
j_call: TRBJ2-2; d_call: .; clone_size: few; v_call: TRBV2; cdr3_nt: TGTGCCAGCAGTGCATGGGTTTTGAACACCGGGGAGCTGTTTTTT; cdr3_aa: CASSAWVLNTGELFF
j_call: TRBJ1-1; d_call: TRBD1; clone_size: few; v_call: TRBV20-1; cdr3_nt: TGCAGTGCTGGTGACAGGGGGCGCGTTAAGACTGAAGCTTTCTTT; cdr3_aa: CSAGDRGRVKTEAFF
j_call: TRBJ2-1; d_call: TRBD1; clone_size: few; v_call: TRBV10-3; cdr3_nt: TGTGCCATCAGTTCACAGGGGGGAAGCTCCTACAATGAGCAGTTCTTC; cdr3_aa: CAISSQGGSSYNEQFF
j_call: TRBJ2-5; d_call: TRBD1; clone_size: many; v_call: TRBV5-1; cdr3_nt: TGCGCCAGCAGTTTTGGACAGGGTGCAGAGACCCAGTACTTC; cdr3_aa: CASSFGQGAETQYF
j_call: TRBJ2-2; d_call: TRBD2; clone_size: few; v_call: TRBV20-1; cdr3_nt: TGCAGTGCTAGAGTGGTAGCGGGAGCGTCGAACACCGGGGAGCTGTTTTTT; cdr3_aa: CSARVVAGASNTGELFF
j_call: TRBJ2-7; d_call: .; clone_size: few; v_call: TRBV7-2; cdr3_nt: TGTGCCAGCAGCTTAGATATTGTCGACACATCCTACGAGCAGTACTTC; cdr3_aa: CASSLDIVDTSYEQYF
j_call: TRBJ2-3; d_call: .; clone_size: .; v_call: TRBV12-3/TRBV12-4; cdr3_nt: TGTGCCAGCAGTTTAGGGCTCCTGGGAGATACGCAGTATTTT; cdr3_aa: CASSLGLLGDTQYF
j_call: TRBJ2-1; d_call: .; clone_size: .; v_call: TRBV4-1; cdr3_nt: TGCGCCAGCAGCCACCCGGGGGCCTCCTACAATGAGCAGTTCTTC; cdr3_aa: CASSHPGASYNEQFF
j_call: TRBJ1-1; d_call: .; clone_size: .; v_call: TRBV10-3; cdr3_nt: TGTGCCATCAGTGAGTCGTGGAAACAGGTAAACACTGAAGCTTTCTTT; cdr3_aa: CAISESWKQVNTEAFF
j_call: TRBJ2-5; d_call: TRBD2; clone_size: few; v_call: TRBV9; cdr3_nt: TGTGCCAGCAGCGTAGCGCCTAGCGGATTAGAGACCCAGTACTTC; cdr3_aa: CASSVAPSGLETQYF